This is a list of T cell receptor beta chains from one sample in a study of early T cells in non-severe SARS-CoV-2 infection. TCRdb fed the 5' RACE reads into MiXCR, producing one record per CDR3 protein. Of about 44,000 distinct CDR3 sequences detected, around 23% appear once; the ten largest clones hold 4.5% to 5%. This sample comprised whole blood, obtained at baseline. The receptors were gathered from an adult who was a healthcare worker with PCR-confirmed SARS-CoV-2 infection or an uninfected control (not recorded which). Both conserved end residues are part of each CDR3. D genes are given only for firm matches. Clone sizes are given selectively: once, few, many, or a class where the clone is expanded.

V,D,J,size,CDR3,DNA
TRBV12-3/TRBV12-4,TRBD1,TRBJ1-4,few,CASRRQGKNEKLFF,TGTGCCAGCAGACGACAGGGGAAAAATGAAAAACTGTTTTTT
TRBV5-1,.,TRBJ2-7,few,CASSFSGTPSEYEQYF,TGCGCCAGCAGTTTTTCAGGGACCCCGTCAGAATACGAGCAGTACTTC
TRBV20-1,TRBD2,TRBJ2-5,.,CSASGTSVAQYF,TGCAGTGCCTCCGGGACTAGCGTGGCCCAGTACTTC
TRBV2,TRBD1,TRBJ1-4,.,CASSPTRGDSEKLFF,TGTGCCAGCAGTCCAACCCGGGGGGACAGTGAAAAACTGTTTTTT
TRBV20-1,TRBD1,TRBJ2-3,.,CSARDGDRGFPDTQYF,TGCAGTGCTAGAGATGGAGACAGGGGGTTCCCAGATACGCAGTATTTT
TRBV10-1,TRBD1,TRBJ1-6,.,CASRQGWSPLHF,TGCGCCAGCCGACAGGGGTGGTCACCCCTCCACTTT
TRBV19,.,TRBJ1-1,.,CASTIMLSNTEAFF,TGTGCCAGTACCATTATGCTCTCGAACACTGAAGCTTTCTTT
TRBV15,.,TRBJ2-7,.,CATSRPYPYEQYF,TGTGCCACCAGCAGACCCTATCCCTACGAGCAGTACTTC
TRBV29-1,TRBD2,TRBJ2-7,.,CSVAGTSGVYEQYF,TGCAGCGTAGCCGGGACTAGCGGTGTCTACGAGCAGTACTTC
TRBV3-1,.,TRBJ2-3,.,CASSQAVHPPQQYF,TGTGCCAGCAGCCAAGCAGTCCATCCCCCCCAGCAGTATTTT
TRBV6-2/TRBV6-3,.,TRBJ2-1,few,CASSYDTTSPYNEQFF,TGTGCCAGCAGTTACGACACCACCTCCCCTTACAATGAGCAGTTCTTC
TRBV7-2,TRBD2,TRBJ2-3,few,CASRGERGNNSTDTQYF,TGTGCCAGCAGAGGGGAGCGGGGGAATAACAGCACAGATACGCAGTATTTT
TRBV5-1,.,TRBJ1-2,few,CASSPGQSLRSNYGYTF,TGCGCCAGCAGCCCAGGACAGTCTCTCCGCTCTAACTATGGCTACACCTTC
TRBV7-9,.,TRBJ2-3,.,CASSLADSTDTQYF,TGTGCCAGCAGCTTAGCGGACAGCACAGATACGCAGTATTTT
TRBV20-1,TRBD1,TRBJ2-6,few,CSAIGQGSGANVLTF,TGCAGTGCTATAGGACAGGGCTCCGGGGCCAACGTCCTGACTTTC
TRBV5-4,.,TRBJ2-5,few,CASSLANREETQYF,TGTGCCAGCAGCTTGGCTAACAGAGAAGAGACCCAGTACTTC
TRBV2,.,TRBJ1-2,many,CASSRGRQDGYTF,TGTGCCAGCAGCCGGGGGAGGCAGGATGGCTACACCTTC
TRBV5-1,TRBD1,TRBJ2-7,.,CASTSGQGAGEQYF,TGCGCCAGCACCTCGGGACAGGGGGCCGGCGAGCAGTACTTC
TRBV6-5,.,TRBJ1-2,few,CASRDTLLYGYTF,TGTGCCAGCAGAGACACGTTACTCTATGGCTACACCTTC
TRBV5-6,.,TRBJ2-7,.,CASSRAPAGKNDEQYF,TGTGCCAGCAGCCGGGCGCCGGCGGGAAAAAATGACGAGCAGTACTTC
TRBV5-1,TRBD1,TRBJ2-1,few,CASSLDPRDRGVGMPYNEQFF,TGCGCCAGCAGCTTGGACCCCCGGGACAGGGGGGTAGGGATGCCCTACAATGAGCAGTTCTTC
TRBV12-3/TRBV12-4,.,TRBJ1-1,.,CASSYGGGDTEAFF,TGTGCCAGCAGCTACGGGGGTGGGGACACTGAAGCTTTCTTT
TRBV6-1,.,TRBJ1-5,few,CASSGADANQPQHF,TGTGCCAGCAGTGGGGCAGACGCAAATCAGCCCCAGCATTTT
TRBV7-8,TRBD1,TRBJ1-5,many,CASSLDPGQGVQPQHF,TGTGCCAGCAGCTTAGATCCGGGACAGGGGGTGCAGCCCCAGCATTTT
TRBV3-1,.,TRBJ2-4,many,CASSLELAKNIQYF,TGTGCCAGCAGCCTAGAACTAGCCAAAAACATTCAGTACTTC
TRBV13,.,TRBJ2-7,few,CASSLGTASSYEQYF,TGTGCCAGCAGCTTAGGGACAGCGAGCTCCTACGAGCAGTACTTC
TRBV7-6,.,TRBJ2-7,.,CASSFGRTEAFYEQYF,TGTGCCAGCAGCTTTGGGCGGACAGAAGCGTTCTACGAGCAGTACTTC
TRBV2,TRBD1,TRBJ2-7,few,CASGAGQGAKEQYF,TGTGCCAGCGGGGCGGGACAGGGGGCGAAGGAGCAGTACTTC
TRBV6-2/TRBV6-3,TRBD1,TRBJ2-7,.,CASGSGQISYEQYF,TGTGCCAGCGGGTCGGGACAGATTTCCTACGAGCAGTACTTC
TRBV7-2,.,TRBJ1-1,many,CASSLWPGEEAFF,TGTGCCAGCAGCCTCTGGCCCGGGGAGGAGGCTTTCTTT
TRBV7-6,.,TRBJ1-1,.,CASSKDSLNTEAFF,TGTGCCAGCAGCAAGGACAGTCTGAACACTGAAGCTTTCTTT
TRBV4-1,.,TRBJ1-2,.,CASSQERFNPNYGYTF,TGCGCCAGCAGCCAAGAGAGGTTCAATCCTAACTATGGCTACACCTTC
TRBV6-2/TRBV6-3,.,TRBJ2-3,.,CASLLRGTDTQYF,TGTGCCAGCCTCCTTAGGGGCACAGATACGCAGTATTTT
TRBV27,.,TRBJ2-5,.,CASSNRVAETQYF,TGTGCCAGCAGTAACCGGGTGGCAGAGACCCAGTACTTC
TRBV18,TRBD1,TRBJ2-1,.,CASSPQTGGSYNEQFF,TGTGCCAGCTCACCACAGACAGGGGGCTCCTACAATGAGCAGTTCTTC
TRBV6-6,TRBD1,TRBJ1-2,.,CASSRTGSYGYTF,TGTGCCAGCAGTCGGACAGGGTCCTATGGCTACACCTTC
TRBV7-8,TRBD2,TRBJ2-1,few,CASSLERLADNEQFF,TGTGCCAGCAGCTTAGAACGACTAGCAGACAATGAGCAGTTCTTC
TRBV12-3/TRBV12-4,.,TRBJ2-5,few,CASSLRHEETQYF,TGTGCCAGCAGTTTAAGGCATGAGGAGACCCAGTACTTC
TRBV5-1,.,TRBJ2-6,few,CASSLEGNGANVLTF,TGCGCCAGCAGCTTGGAGGGAAATGGGGCCAACGTCCTGACTTTC
TRBV27,.,TRBJ2-7,.,CASSLADRIYEQYF,TGTGCCAGCAGTTTAGCAGACAGGATCTACGAGCAGTACTTC
TRBV4-1,.,TRBJ1-6,few,CASSQGWDTGSPLHF,TGCGCCAGCAGCCAGGGCTGGGACACGGGTTCACCCCTCCACTTT
TRBV19,TRBD1,TRBJ2-7,.,CASSNTGTGFDEQYF,TGTGCCAGTAGTAATACCGGGACAGGGTTTGACGAGCAGTACTTC
TRBV25-1,.,TRBJ1-4,few,CASSEPWPGQAPFNEKLFF,TGTGCCAGCAGTGAACCTTGGCCGGGTCAGGCCCCATTTAATGAAAAACTGTTTTTT
TRBV20-1,.,TRBJ2-5,few,CSASIQETQYF,TGCAGTGCTAGCATACAAGAGACCCAGTACTTC
TRBV7-2,.,TRBJ1-6,.,CASSLSWGGSPLHF,TGTGCCAGCAGCTTATCTTGGGGAGGGTCACCCCTCCACTTT
TRBV7-2,.,TRBJ1-1,few,CASSSLALNTEAFF,TGTGCCAGCAGCTCCCTAGCCCTGAACACTGAAGCTTTCTTT
TRBV18,.,TRBJ1-5,few,CASSPVRTDDQPQHF,TGTGCCAGCTCACCTGTAAGGACAGACGATCAGCCCCAGCATTTT
TRBV7-7,TRBD1,TRBJ2-2,few,CASSRLETGGITGELFF,TGTGCCAGCAGCCGTCTCGAGACAGGGGGAATCACCGGGGAGCTGTTTTTT
TRBV6-1,.,TRBJ2-6,few,CASSEAPGSGANVLTF,TGTGCCAGCAGTGAAGCGCCGGGGTCCGGGGCCAACGTCCTGACTTTC
TRBV19,.,TRBJ2-6,.,CASSIARVGRVDSGANVLTF,TGTGCCAGTAGTATAGCTCGCGTTGGCAGGGTGGATTCTGGGGCCAACGTCCTGACTTTC
TRBV20-1,.,TRBJ2-1,few,CSARTDNEQFF,TGCAGTGCTAGGACAGACAATGAGCAGTTCTTC
TRBV27,.,TRBJ1-4,.,CASRSGAVNEKLFF,TGTGCCAGCAGGTCAGGGGCAGTAAATGAAAAACTGTTTTTT
TRBV7-9,TRBD1,TRBJ2-5,.,CASSVDRVKETQYF,TGTGCCAGCAGCGTGGACAGGGTAAAGGAGACCCAGTACTTC